These 31 T cell receptor beta chains were sequenced from one sample in a study of immune cell composition in non-small cell lung cancer. The data were produced by immunoSEQ multiplex PCR, yet TCRdb's version contains in-frame clones alone and is incomplete. The sample has approximately 11,000 clones, around 64% seen once. Material for sequencing was lung tumor tissue. These receptor sequences come from a human donor with non-small cell lung cancer.

The rearrangement uses TRBV6-5 and TRBJ2-3; 9 nucleotides line up with TRBD1. Germline lookup yields CDR1 MNHEY and CDR2 SVGAGI. V trimming: 4 bases; J trimming: 7 bases; junction bases outside the gene matches: 6. CDR3 size: 14 residues. CDR3 DNA: TGTGCCAGCAGTTGGGACAGGGAAGGACATACGCAGTATTTT. It specifies CASSWDREGHTQYF.

The chain combines TRBV21-1 with TRBJ1-2; TRBD1 is the table's D call, not checked against the DNA. TRBV21-1 is recorded as a pseudogene. This CDR3 has 20 amino acids. The CDR3 DNA reads as TGTGCCAGCAGTAGACCGAGGAGCGGAAGACAGGAAAGCTTGAACTATGGCTACACCTTC. Its protein product is CASSRPRSGRQESLNYGYTF.

This clone has just a few counts. V is TRBV11-2 and J is TRBJ2-2, with D possibly matching TRBD2 (5 bases). V lost 3 bases and J lost 4, with 9 bases in between. Germline-derived CDR1 and CDR2 are SGHAT and FQNNGV. CDR3 length: 14 amino acids. This CDR3 reads CASSFIASTGELFF. The CDR3, as DNA: TGTGCCAGCAGCTTCATAGCGAGCACCGGGGAGCTGTTTTTT.

V is TRBV7-9 and J is TRBJ1-4; 10 nucleotides line up with TRBD1. The CDR3 length is 16 residues. Trimming at V came to 1 base and at J to 7 bases, leaving 6 bases not matched to a gene. CDR1 is SEHNR, CDR2 FQNEAQ, per germline (reference sequence). In DNA, the CDR3 is TGTGCCAGCAGCTTAGGGTCCGGGACAGGGGTTGAAAAACTGTTTTTT. This translates into CASSLGSGTGVEKLFF.

The chain joins TRBV7-2 to TRBJ2-3; possibly TRBD2 for D (6 bases). Germline CDR1 and CDR2: SGHTA and FQGNSA. The ends were cut back, 1 base at V and 2 bases at J, with 10 bases in the middle. This CDR3 has 15 amino acids. This chain's CDR3 is CASSLEGLNTDTQYF. The DNA for the CDR3 is TGTGCCAGCAGCTTAGAGGGACTCAACACAGATACGCAGTATTTT.

The chain has TRBV12-1 and TRBJ2-2; TRBD2 is the table's D call, not checked against the DNA. TRBV12-1 constitutes a pseudogene. This CDR3 has 21 residues. The CDR3 nucleotides read TGTGCCAGCAGCTCAAGGGGCCTTGGCGGACTAGCGGTAAAAAACACCGGGGAGCTGTTTTTT. It is translated as CASSSRGLGGLAVKNTGELFF.

This chain links TRBV4-1 with TRBJ2-7, with TRBD1 matching over 7 bases. V trimming: 3 bases; J trimming: 5 bases; junction bases outside the gene matches: 7. CDR3 length: 14 amino acids. CDR1 MGHRA and CDR2 YSYEKL come from the germline V gene. Written as DNA, the CDR3 is TGCGCCAGCAGCCAGCCGACAGGGACCCACGAGCAGTACTTC. It yields the protein CASSQPTGTHEQYF.

As for this clone: Other DNA sequences of this sample code for an identical CDR3. This sequence joins TRBV7-2 and TRBJ2-7, with D perhaps matching TRBD1 (6 bases). CDR1 and CDR2 from the germline V gene are SGHTA and FQGNSA. This CDR3 region has 14 residues. V was cut by 3 bases and J by 4 bases, with 13 bases left in between. The CDR3 loop reads CASSFDRTSYEQYF. CDR3 sequence (DNA): TGTGCCAGCAGCTTTGACAGGACCTCTTACGAGCAGTACTTC.

The CDR3 is CASSMGLTQDQPQHF. The CDR3 DNA is TGTGCCAGTAGTATGGGCCTAACCCAGGATCAGCCCCAGCATTTT. The V and J genes are TRBV19 and TRBJ1-5; D not certain. The CDR3 runs to 15 residues. The germline V gene encodes CDR1 LNHDA and CDR2 SQIVND (reference sequence). The V and J ends lost 3 bases and 5 bases respectively, with 14 bases between them.

The V gene is TRBV7-2, the J gene TRBJ2-1, with unresolved D. V lost 4 bases, J lost 9 bases, and 7 bases lay in between. Germline-derived CDR1 and CDR2 are SGHTA and FQGNSA. The CDR3 runs to 11 residues. The CDR3 DNA reads TGTGCCAGCAGCTATAGTGTTGAGCAGTTCTTC. Protein sequence: CASSYSVEQFF.

The chain carries TRBV18 and TRBJ2-1; 9 bases line up with TRBD2. V was pared by 2 bases and J by 4 bases, with 0 bases of the junction left unmatched. The CDR3 is made up of 14 amino acids. Per germline, CDR1 KGHSH and CDR2 LQKENI. The CDR3 DNA sequence: TGTGCCAGCTCACCAAGCGGGGGGTACAATGAGCAGTTCTTC. Translated: CASSPSGGYNEQFF.

The rearrangement links TRBV28 to TRBJ1-5, with D perhaps matching TRBD1 (6 bases). This CDR3 comprises 16 residues. Per germline, CDR1 MDHEN and CDR2 SYDVKM. Deletions cut 6 bases from V and 4 bases from J, with 19 bases between. CDR3: CASSPLGRGENQPQHF. The CDR3 bases are TGTGCCAGCAGCCCCCTGGGCAGGGGCGAAAATCAGCCCCAGCATTTT.

The count of this clone is one. This chain uses TRBV6-5 with TRBJ1-2; 8 positions agree with TRBD1. The CDR3 extends over 15 amino acids. Germline CDR1 reads MNHEY; CDR2 reads SVGAGI. Trimming cost V 2 bases and J 0 bases; bases outside gene matches: 2. CDR3 sequence (DNA): TGTGCCAGCAGTTACACAGGGGGGACTAACTATGGCTACACCTTC. This codes for CASSYTGGTNYGYTF.

The chain recombines TRBV19 with TRBJ1-1; no clear D gene. CDR1 is LNHDA and CDR2 is SQIVND in the germline V gene (reference sequence). Trimming removed 3 bases at V and 0 bases at J, with 8 bases between. The CDR3 has 14 amino acids. CDR3 sequence reads: CASSMSQVNTEAFF. CDR3 DNA sequence: TGTGCCAGTAGTATGAGTCAGGTGAACACTGAAGCTTTCTTT.

The V and J genes are TRBV2 and TRBJ2-5, with TRBD1 identical over 7 bases. The ends lost 4 bases at V and 4 bases at J; junction bases unmatched: 6. Germline V gene data show CDR1 as SNHLY and CDR2 as FYNNEI. The CDR3 loop spans 14 amino acids. The CDR3: CASSVNRGRETQYF. CDR3 nucleotide sequence: TGTGCCAGCAGTGTAAACAGGGGAAGAGAGACCCAGTACTTC.

The rearrangement uses TRBV28 and TRBJ2-7, with 11 bases matching TRBD1. Germline V gene sequence: CDR1 MDHEN, CDR2 SYDVKM. V lost 6 bases, J lost 10 bases, and 5 bases stayed unmatched. The CDR3 has 12 residues. CDR3 DNA: TGTGCCAGCAGAAGGACAGGGGGCGACCAGTACTTC. Its translation: CASRRTGGDQYF.

This chain uses TRBV4-3 with TRBJ2-7; weak D call: TRBD1 (5 bases). This CDR3 has 16 residues. The ends were cut back, 0 bases at V and 3 bases at J, with 15 bases in the middle. Germline V gene lookup returns CDR1 LGHNA and CDR2 YSLEER. CDR3 in DNA: TGCGCCAGCAGCCAAGATTGGTCCAGGGCCAGCTACGAGCAGTACTTC. Translation: CASSQDWSRASYEQYF.

This clone appeared a few times. The rearrangement links TRBV7-2 to TRBJ2-3; 7 nucleotides agree with TRBD2. Trimming cost V 4 bases and J 2 bases; bases outside gene matches: 3. This CDR3 is built from 14 residues. Germline V CDR1 and CDR2: SGHTA, FQGNSA. CDR3 residues: CASSWGGYTDTQYF. The CDR3 DNA sequence: TGTGCCAGCAGCTGGGGGGGATACACAGATACGCAGTATTTT.

This clone was seen just once. The chain has TRBV30 and TRBJ2-7; D might be TRBD1 (5 bases). CDR1 is GTSNPN and CDR2 is SVGIG in the germline V gene (reference sequence). V lost 2 bases to trimming and J lost 6 bases, with 17 bases between them. This CDR3 contains 14 residues. DNA for the CDR3: TGTGCCTGGAGTCAGGGTATTGGAGTACGCGAGCAGTACTTC. Amino acid sequence: CAWSQGIGVREQYF.

V gene TRBV29-1 combines with J gene TRBJ1-2, with 10 bases identical to TRBD1. CDR1 is SQVTM and CDR2 is ANQGSEA in the germline V gene. The CDR3 is 15 amino acids. The trim removed 0 bases at V and 7 bases at J, leaving 8 bases unmatched. CDR3 amino acids: CSVEEPRDRGGGYTF. CDR3 nucleotides: TGCAGCGTTGAAGAACCCCGGGACAGGGGCGGTGGCTACACCTTC.

This chain connects TRBV5-4 to TRBJ2-7; 13 bases align to TRBD2. Germline-derived CDR1 and CDR2 are SGHNT and YYREEE (reference sequence). This CDR3 contains 15 residues. V was clipped by 2 bases and J by 7 bases; unmatched bases: 6. The CDR3 here is CASSLLAGGRGEQYF. Written as DNA, the CDR3 is TGTGCCAGCAGCTTACTAGCGGGAGGGCGAGGAGAGCAGTACTTC.

In this sample, this clone turned up a few times. The chain uses TRBV11-1 and TRBJ2-1; D ambiguous. CDR1 and CDR2 (germline): SGHAT, FQDESV (reference sequence). Trimming shortened V by 3 bases and J by 0 bases, and 9 bases separated the two germline ends. The CDR3 is 15 residues long. CDR3 DNA sequence: TGTGCCAGCAGCTTTGGTCCTAGCTCCTACAATGAGCAGTTCTTC. This translates into CASSFGPSSYNEQFF.

This clone was seen only a few times. The chain is built from TRBV5-6 and TRBJ2-7, with 7 bases identical to TRBD2. The CDR3 has 17 residues. V lost 1 base to trimming and J lost 3 bases; unmatched junction nucleotides: 13. Germline V lookup: CDR1 SGHDT, CDR2 YYEEEE. The CDR3, as DNA: TGTGCCAGCAGCTTGCAGGCTGGGAGCGGGATGAGCTACGAGCAGTACTTC. Translated: CASSLQAGSGMSYEQYF.

CDR3 bases: TGTGCCAGCAGTCTATTCGGGACAGGGGTGAACACTGAAGCTTTCTTT. Translated: CASSLFGTGVNTEAFF. V and J are TRBV28 and TRBJ1-1; 10 bases agree with TRBD1. Trimming took 5 bases from V and 0 from J; bases not matched to a gene: 6. This CDR3 spans 16 amino acids. CDR1 and CDR2 from the germline V gene are MDHEN and SYDVKM. Full variable domain (missing parts from reference TRBV28 and TRBJ1-1): DVKVTQSSRYLVKRTGEKVFLECVQDMDHENMFWYRQDPGLGLRLIYFSYDVKMKEKGDIPEGYSVSREKKERFSLILESASTNQTSMYLCASSLFGTGVNTEAFFGQGTRLTVV.

CDR3 loop: CASSQALAGGYEQYF. The DNA for the CDR3 is TGCGCCAGCAGCCAAGCGCTAGCGGGAGGTTACGAGCAGTACTTC. V gene TRBV4-3 combines with J gene TRBJ2-7, with 11 nucleotides matching TRBD2. Germline-derived CDR1 and CDR2 are LGHNA and YSLEER. This CDR3 is 15 amino acids long. The V segment lost 1 base and the J segment 4 bases; nucleotides outside the gene matches: 3.

This clone was detected a few times. This chain links TRBV7-8 with TRBJ2-2, with D perhaps TRBD2 (6 bases). This CDR3 comprises 12 residues. Between the trimmed V and J ends, which lost 3 bases and 8 bases, there was a span of 7 bases. Looked up from germline, CDR1 is SGHVS and CDR2 is FQNEAQ. The CDR3 region has the DNA TGTGCCAGCAGCTTGGCGGGAGGGGAGCTGTTTTTT. As protein: CASSLAGGELFF.

V and J are TRBV28 and TRBJ2-5; the D gene is possibly TRBD2 (5 bases). Trimming took off 5 bases at V and 6 bases at J, with 13 bases between the two ends. Per germline, CDR1 MDHEN and CDR2 SYDVKM. The CDR3 spans 13 residues. The CDR3 DNA reads as TGTGCCAGCAGTCAGGACTTTGGAAAGACCCAGTACTTC. It translates to CASSQDFGKTQYF.

This clone was counted only a few times. This chain uses TRBV11-1 with TRBJ1-4, with a weak D call TRBD1 (6 bases). The CDR3 is 13 amino acids. V lost 1 base and J lost 11, with 11 bases in between. Germline assignment: CDR1 SGHAT and CDR2 FQDESV (reference sequence). The CDR3: CASSLDRQGKLFF. As DNA, the CDR3 is TGTGCCAGCAGCTTAGATCGGCAGGGGAAACTGTTTTTT.

The J gene is TRBJ2-7, the V gene TRBV6-5; D is perhaps TRBD2 (6 bases). The germline V and J ends were trimmed by 6 bases and 2 bases, with 17 bases remaining between them. Germline loops: CDR1 MNHEY, CDR2 SVGAGI. There are 15 residues in the CDR3. CDR3 coding DNA: TGTGCCAGCAGACCTAACCCAGGAGGGCCCTACGAGCAGTACTTC. Amino acids: CASRPNPGGPYEQYF.

V usage is TRBV10-3 and J usage is TRBJ2-1; 14 bases agree with TRBD2. The V gene end was trimmed by 4 bases and the J gene end by 7 bases; junction bases not matched to a gene: 0. Per germline, CDR1 ENHRY and CDR2 SYGVKD. The CDR3 contains 14 residues. CDR3 amino acids: CAISGTSGGNEQFF. The CDR3, as DNA: TGTGCCATCAGTGGGACTAGCGGGGGGAATGAGCAGTTCTTC.

V gene TRBV4-3 combines with J gene TRBJ2-1; TRBD2 matches 12 bases. With V trimmed by 4 bases and J by 1 base, 8 bases remained unmatched. CDR1 and CDR2 from the germline V gene are LGHNA and YSLEER. The CDR3 runs to 18 residues. The CDR3 region has the DNA TGCGCCAGCAGCCCAACTCTAGCGGGAGGGCCTTCCTACAATGAGCAGTTCTTC. As protein: CASSPTLAGGPSYNEQFF.